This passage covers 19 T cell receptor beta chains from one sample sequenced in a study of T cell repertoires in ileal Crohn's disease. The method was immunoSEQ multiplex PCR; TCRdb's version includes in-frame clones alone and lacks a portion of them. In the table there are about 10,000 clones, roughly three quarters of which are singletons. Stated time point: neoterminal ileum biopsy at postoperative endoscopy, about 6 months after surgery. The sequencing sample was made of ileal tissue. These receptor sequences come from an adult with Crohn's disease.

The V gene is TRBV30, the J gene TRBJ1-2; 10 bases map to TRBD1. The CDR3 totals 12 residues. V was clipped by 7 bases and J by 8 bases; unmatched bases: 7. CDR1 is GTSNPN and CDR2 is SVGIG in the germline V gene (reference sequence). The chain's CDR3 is CAFDRGPGGYTF. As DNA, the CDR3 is TGTGCCTTTGACAGGGGGCCCGGGGGCTACACCTTC. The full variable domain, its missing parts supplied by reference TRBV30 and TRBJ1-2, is SQTIHQWPATLVQPVGSPLSLECTVEGTSNPNLYWYRQAAGRGLQLLFYSVGIGQISSEVPQNLSASRPQDRQFILSSKKLLLSDSGFYLCAFDRGPGGYTFGSGTRLTVV.

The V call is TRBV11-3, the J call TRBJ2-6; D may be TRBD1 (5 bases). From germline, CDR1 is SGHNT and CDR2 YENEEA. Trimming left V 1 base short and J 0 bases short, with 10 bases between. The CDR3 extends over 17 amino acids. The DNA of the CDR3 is TGTGCCAGCAGCTTAGGGCCAGGGCCCTCTGGGGCCAACGTCCTGACTTTC. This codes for CASSLGPGPSGANVLTF.

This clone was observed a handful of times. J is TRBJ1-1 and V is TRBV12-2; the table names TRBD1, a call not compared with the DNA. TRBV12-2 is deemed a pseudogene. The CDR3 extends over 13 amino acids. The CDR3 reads CASRPDRFLEAFF. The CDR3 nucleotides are TGTGCAAGTCGCCCCGACAGATTTCTTGAAGCTTTCTTT.

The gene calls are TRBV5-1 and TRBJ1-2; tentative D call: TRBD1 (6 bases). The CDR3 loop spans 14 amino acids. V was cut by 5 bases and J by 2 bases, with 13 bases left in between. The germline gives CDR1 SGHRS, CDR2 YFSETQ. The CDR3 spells CASRDSTLNYGYTF. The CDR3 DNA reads TGCGCCAGCAGGGACAGCACCTTGAACTATGGCTACACCTTC.

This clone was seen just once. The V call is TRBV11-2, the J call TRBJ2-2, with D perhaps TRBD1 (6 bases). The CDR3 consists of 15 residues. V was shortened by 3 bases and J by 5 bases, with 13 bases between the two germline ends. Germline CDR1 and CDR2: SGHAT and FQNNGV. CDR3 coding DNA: TGTGCCAGCAGCTTCCTGGGGGCGGTAACCGGGGAGCTGTTTTTT. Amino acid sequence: CASSFLGAVTGELFF. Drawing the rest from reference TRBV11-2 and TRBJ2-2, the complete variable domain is EAGVAQSPRYKIIEKRQSVAFWCNPISGHATLYWYQQILGQGPKLLIQFQNNGVVDDSQLPKDRFSAERLKGVDSTLKIQPAKLEDSAVYLCASSFLGAVTGELFFGEGSRLTVL.

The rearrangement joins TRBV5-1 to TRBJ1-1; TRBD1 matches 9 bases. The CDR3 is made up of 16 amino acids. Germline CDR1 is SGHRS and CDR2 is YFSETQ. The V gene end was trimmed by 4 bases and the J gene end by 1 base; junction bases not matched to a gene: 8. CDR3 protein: CASSKKEGQGNTEAFF. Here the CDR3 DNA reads TGCGCCAGCAGCAAAAAAGAGGGACAGGGGAACACTGAAGCTTTCTTT. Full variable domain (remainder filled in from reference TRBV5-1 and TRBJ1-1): KAGVTQTPRYLIKTRGQQVTLSCSPISGHRSVSWYQQTPGQGLQFLFEYFSETQRNKGNFPGRFSGRQFSNSRSEMNVSTLELGDSALYLCASSKKEGQGNTEAFFGQGTRLTVV.

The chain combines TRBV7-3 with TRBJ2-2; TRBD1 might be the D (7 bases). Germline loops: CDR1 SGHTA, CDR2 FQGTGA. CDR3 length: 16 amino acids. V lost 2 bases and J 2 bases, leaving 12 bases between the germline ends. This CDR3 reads CASSLGGGPNTGELFF. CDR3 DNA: TGTGCCAGCAGCTTAGGAGGGGGCCCTAACACCGGGGAGCTGTTTTTT. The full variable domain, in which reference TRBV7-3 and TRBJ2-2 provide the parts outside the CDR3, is GAGVSQTPSNKVTEKGKYVELRCDPISGHTALYWYRQSLGQGPEFLIYFQGTGAADDSGLPNDRFFAVRPEGSVSTLKIQRTERGDSAVYLCASSLGGGPNTGELFFGEGSRLTVL.

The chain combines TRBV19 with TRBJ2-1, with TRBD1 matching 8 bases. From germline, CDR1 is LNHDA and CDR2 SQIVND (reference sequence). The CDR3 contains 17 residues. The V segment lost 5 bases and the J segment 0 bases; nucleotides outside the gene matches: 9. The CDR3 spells CASSEGTGWSSYNEQFF. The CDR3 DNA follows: TGTGCCAGTAGTGAGGGGACAGGTTGGAGCTCCTACAATGAGCAGTTCTTC.

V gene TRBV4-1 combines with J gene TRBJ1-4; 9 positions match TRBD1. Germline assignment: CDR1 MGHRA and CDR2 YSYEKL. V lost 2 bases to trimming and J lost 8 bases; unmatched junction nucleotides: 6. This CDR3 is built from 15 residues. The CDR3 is CASSQRDRAAEKLFF. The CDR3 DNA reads TGCGCCAGCAGCCAAAGGGACAGGGCCGCGGAAAAACTGTTTTTT.

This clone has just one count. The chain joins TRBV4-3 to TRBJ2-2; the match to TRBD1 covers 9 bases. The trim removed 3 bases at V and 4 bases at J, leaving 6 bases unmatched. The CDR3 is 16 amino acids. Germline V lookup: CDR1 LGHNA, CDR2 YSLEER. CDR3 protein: CASSHGQGWLTGELFF. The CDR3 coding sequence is TGCGCCAGCAGCCATGGACAGGGGTGGCTCACCGGGGAGCTGTTTTTT.

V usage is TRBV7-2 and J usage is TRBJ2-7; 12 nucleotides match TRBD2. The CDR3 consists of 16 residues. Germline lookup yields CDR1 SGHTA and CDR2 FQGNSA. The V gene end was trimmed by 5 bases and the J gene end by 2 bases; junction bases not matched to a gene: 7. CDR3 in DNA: TGTGCCAGCAGCCTCTATACTAGCGGGAGGACCTACGAGCAGTACTTC. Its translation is CASSLYTSGRTYEQYF.

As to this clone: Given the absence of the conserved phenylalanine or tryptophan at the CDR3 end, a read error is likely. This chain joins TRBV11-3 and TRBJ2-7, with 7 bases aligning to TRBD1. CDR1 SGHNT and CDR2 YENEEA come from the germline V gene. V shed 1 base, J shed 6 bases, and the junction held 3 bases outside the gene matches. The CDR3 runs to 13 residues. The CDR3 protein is CASSLGPGGEQYL. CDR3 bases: TGTGCCAGCAGCTTAGGACCAGGGGGCGAGCAGTACCTC.

CDR3: CASSLGTSGSVDTQYF. DNA of the CDR3: TGTGCCAGCAGCTTAGGGACTAGCGGGAGTGTAGATACGCAGTATTTT. The chain combines TRBV7-8 with TRBJ2-3; 13 positions agree with TRBD2. The V gene's germline CDR1 is SGHVS and CDR2 FQNEAQ. This CDR3 spans 16 amino acids. V lost 1 base and J lost 5; bases outside the gene matches: 3.

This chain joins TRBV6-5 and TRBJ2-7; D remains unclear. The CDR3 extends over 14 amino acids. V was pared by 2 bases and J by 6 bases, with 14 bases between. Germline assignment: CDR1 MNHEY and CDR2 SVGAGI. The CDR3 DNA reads TGTGCCAGCAGTTACGACGCGAGGTCCGCCGAGCAGTACTTC. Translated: CASSYDARSAEQYF.

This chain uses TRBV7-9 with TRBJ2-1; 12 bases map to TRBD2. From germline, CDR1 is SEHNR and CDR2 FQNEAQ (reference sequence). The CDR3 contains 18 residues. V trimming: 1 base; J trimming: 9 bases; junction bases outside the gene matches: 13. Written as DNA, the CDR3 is TGTGCCAGCAGCTTAGGAGTGTCTAGCGGGAGGGCCCATAGTGAGCAGTTCTTC. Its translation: CASSLGVSSGRAHSEQFF.

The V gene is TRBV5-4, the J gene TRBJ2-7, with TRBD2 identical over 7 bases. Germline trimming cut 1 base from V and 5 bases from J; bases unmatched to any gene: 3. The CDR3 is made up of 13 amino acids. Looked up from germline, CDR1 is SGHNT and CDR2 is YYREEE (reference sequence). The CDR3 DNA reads TGTGCCAGCAGCTTGTACGGGGGGAACGAGCAGTACTTC. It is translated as CASSLYGGNEQYF.

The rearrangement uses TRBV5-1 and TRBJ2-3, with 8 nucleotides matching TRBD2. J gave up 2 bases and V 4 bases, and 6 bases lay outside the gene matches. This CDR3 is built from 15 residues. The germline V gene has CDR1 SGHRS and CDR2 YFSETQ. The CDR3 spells CASSLSGGHTDTQYF. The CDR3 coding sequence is TGCGCCAGCAGCCTGAGCGGGGGTCACACAGATACGCAGTATTTT. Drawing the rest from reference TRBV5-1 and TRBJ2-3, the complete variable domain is KAGVTQTPRYLIKTRGQQVTLSCSPISGHRSVSWYQQTPGQGLQFLFEYFSETQRNKGNFPGRFSGRQFSNSRSEMNVSTLELGDSALYLCASSLSGGHTDTQYFGPGTRLTVL.

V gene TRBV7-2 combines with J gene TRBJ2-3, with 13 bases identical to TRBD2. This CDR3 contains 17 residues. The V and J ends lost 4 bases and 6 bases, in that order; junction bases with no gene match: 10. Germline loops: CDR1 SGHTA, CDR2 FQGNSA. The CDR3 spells CASSWGLAGTTKDTQYF. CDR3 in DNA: TGTGCCAGCAGCTGGGGACTAGCGGGGACCACCAAGGATACGCAGTATTTT.

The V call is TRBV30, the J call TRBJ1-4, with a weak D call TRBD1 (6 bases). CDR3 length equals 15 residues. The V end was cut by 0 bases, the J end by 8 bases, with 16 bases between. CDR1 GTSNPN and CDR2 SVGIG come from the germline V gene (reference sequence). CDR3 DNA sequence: TGTGCCTGGAGTGTATTGGGGGCCCAACGGGAAAAACTGTTTTTT. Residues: CAWSVLGAQREKLFF. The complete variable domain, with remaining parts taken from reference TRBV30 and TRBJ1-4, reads SQTIHQWPATLVQPVGSPLSLECTVEGTSNPNLYWYRQAAGRGLQLLFYSVGIGQISSEVPQNLSASRPQDRQFILSSKKLLLSDSGFYLCAWSVLGAQREKLFFGSGTQLSVL.